The 5 T cell receptor beta chains below all came from one sample that was sequenced in a study of OX40 agonist ivuxolimab in advanced cancers. The assay was immunoSEQ multiplex PCR, and TCRdb's table has in-frame clones only and misses some. The sample carries under 70,000 clones, 80% to 90% recorded once. Sequenced material: CD4+ or CD8+ T cells sorted from blood, taken in a trial of the OX40 agonist ivuxolimab. These receptors were collected from an adult with an advanced solid tumor such as melanoma, head and neck, liver or kidney cancer.

The V call is TRBV14, the J call TRBJ1-2; TRBD1 matches at 8 bases. The germline V gene encodes CDR1 SGHDN and CDR2 FVKESK. CDR3 length equals 14 residues. The V segment lost 3 bases and the J segment 7 bases; nucleotides outside the gene matches: 7. CDR3 in amino acids: CASSQLTGGGGYTF. The DNA for the CDR3 is TGTGCCAGCAGCCAGCTCACAGGGGGGGGTGGCTACACCTTC.

The J gene is TRBJ2-3, the V gene TRBV5-1; D not resolved. The germline gives CDR1 SGHRS, CDR2 YFSETQ. The CDR3 covers 12 residues. V dropped 0 bases and J dropped 4 bases, with 3 bases sitting between them. Here the CDR3 reads CASSLVSDTQYF. CDR3 DNA sequence: TGCGCCAGCAGCTTGGTTTCAGATACGCAGTATTTT.

The genes are TRBV27 and TRBJ2-1, with 12 bases identical to TRBD2. V was pared by 2 bases and J by 0 bases, with 8 bases of the junction left unmatched. The CDR3 sequence is 19 residues long. The V gene's germline CDR1 is MNHEY and CDR2 SMNVEV (reference sequence). This CDR3 reads CASSLRLRGLAGSYNEQFF. In nucleotides, the CDR3 is TGTGCCAGCAGTTTACGGCTCAGGGGACTAGCGGGCTCCTACAATGAGCAGTTCTTC.

This sequence joins TRBV2 and TRBJ2-6; the D gene could be TRBD1 or TRBD2 (5 bases each). CDR3 size: 15 residues. CDR1 SNHLY and CDR2 FYNNEI come from the germline V gene. Deletions cut 7 bases from V and 4 bases from J, with 14 bases between. The CDR3 region has the DNA TGTGCCAGCACAAGAGGGGTCGGCGGGGCCAACGTCCTGACTTTC. It is translated as CASTRGVGGANVLTF.

The V gene is TRBV5-1, the J gene TRBJ2-5; unclear D gene. The CDR3 is 14 residues long. The germline V gene encodes CDR1 SGHRS and CDR2 YFSETQ. V was clipped by 5 bases and J by 0 bases, with 11 bases between them. The CDR3 DNA follows: TGCGCCAGCAGGGGTTCGACGGACCAAGAGACCCAGTACTTC. This gives the protein CASRGSTDQETQYF.